The 10 T cell receptor beta chains given below trace back to one sample, sequenced in a study of cytomegalovirus exposure and HLA in healthy donors. PCR employed 60 Vbeta and 13 Jbeta primers. Some clones are missing from TCRdb's copy, which holds only in-frame ones; the method was immunoSEQ multiplex PCR. This table holds 110,000 or so clones, roughly four fifths found once. The sequencing sample was made of PBMCs. The receptors derive from a man aged 50 or older in good health and CMV-seropositive.

V is TRBV9 and J is TRBJ2-2; D is unclear. V lost 0 bases to trimming and J lost 3 bases, with 3 bases between them. Germline V gene sequence: CDR1 SGDLS, CDR2 YYNGEE. The CDR3 is 13 amino acids. The CDR3 sequence: CASSVADTGELFF. The CDR3 DNA reads TGTGCCAGCAGCGTAGCTGACACCGGGGAGCTGTTTTTT.

For this clone: Other DNA sequences from this sample encode an identical CDR3 as well. V and J are TRBV6-4 and TRBJ1-1; TRBD1 might be the D (6 bases). In germline, CDR1 is MRHNA, CDR2 SNTAGT. CDR3 size: 14 residues. V was trimmed by 1 base and J by 5 bases, leaving 11 bases between them. DNA for the CDR3: TGTGCCAGCAGTGACTTCTCCAGGGGAACTGAAGCTTTCTTT. Translation: CASSDFSRGTEAFF.

The chain employs TRBV19 and TRBJ1-5; TRBD1 aligns across 7 bases. The V gene end was trimmed by 6 bases and the J gene end by 5 bases; junction bases not matched to a gene: 7. The CDR3 sequence is 14 residues long. The germline gives CDR1 LNHDA, CDR2 SQIVND (reference sequence). The CDR3 DNA is TGTGCCAGTAGGCTGGGACAGACTTATCAGCCCCAGCATTTT. Amino acid sequence: CASRLGQTYQPQHF.

The genes are TRBV29-1 and TRBJ2-7, with D perhaps TRBD2 (6 bases). CDR1 and CDR2 from the germline V gene are SQVTM and ANQGSEA. The CDR3 totals 13 residues. Trimming took 8 bases from V and 6 from J, leaving 20 bases between them. The CDR3 reads CSTGTGDFGEQYF. The CDR3 nucleotides are TGCAGCACGGGTACGGGGGATTTTGGCGAGCAGTACTTC.

The chain employs TRBV4-1 and TRBJ2-3, with 11 bases matching TRBD2. The CDR3 is 17 amino acids. Germline assignment: CDR1 MGHRA and CDR2 YSYEKL. The trim removed 1 base at V and 0 bases at J, leaving 3 bases unmatched. The CDR3 DNA is TGCGCCAGCAGCCAAGGGAGGACTAGCGGGAGCACAGATACGCAGTATTTT. This codes for CASSQGRTSGSTDTQYF.

This clone has only a few counts. This chain uses TRBV6-1 with TRBJ1-2; D is perhaps TRBD1 (6 bases). The germline V gene encodes CDR1 MNHNS and CDR2 SASEGT. V lost 4 bases, J lost 9 bases, and 12 bases lay in between. The CDR3 extends over 12 amino acids. The CDR3 region is CASSGFRDSYTF. In DNA, the CDR3 is TGTGCCAGCAGTGGGTTCAGGGACAGCTACACCTTC.

V usage is TRBV5-4 and J usage is TRBJ2-5; TRBD2 is a possible D gene (5 bases). The V and J ends lost 4 bases and 3 bases respectively, with 13 bases between them. Germline loops: CDR1 SGHNT, CDR2 YYREEE (reference sequence). The CDR3 runs to 14 residues. DNA of the CDR3: TGTGCCAGCAGCCCGGCCGGGATAAAAGAGACCCAGTACTTC. Residues: CASSPAGIKETQYF.

The chain uses TRBV19 and TRBJ1-1; TRBD1 matches 8 bases. V lost 3 bases and J lost 12; bases outside the gene matches: 6. The CDR3 has 12 amino acids. Germline CDR1 reads LNHDA; CDR2 reads SQIVND (reference sequence). The CDR3 coding sequence is TGTGCCAGTAGTATTGGGGGGACAGGCCCTTTCTTT. It translates to CASSIGGTGPFF.

The chain joins TRBV27 to TRBJ2-7; D is possibly TRBD2 (5 bases). The CDR3 is 14 residues long. Trimming cost V 3 bases and J 2 bases, with 11 bases left between them. Germline CDR1 MNHEY, CDR2 SMNVEV (reference sequence). This CDR3 reads CASSFLDGTYEQYF. CDR3 nucleotides: TGTGCCAGCAGTTTCTTAGACGGGACCTACGAGCAGTACTTC.

The chain has TRBV28 and TRBJ2-7, with D tentatively TRBD1 (5 bases). Trimming pared 3 bases from V and 2 bases from J, leaving 8 bases between. Germline V gives CDR1 MDHEN, CDR2 SYDVKM. This CDR3 comprises 13 residues. The CDR3 loop reads CASSFRVPYEQYF. CDR3 DNA sequence: TGTGCCAGCAGTTTCAGGGTACCCTACGAGCAGTACTTC.